Here is one T cell receptor beta chain with its context. The data were taken from a study of blood T cell repertoires in COVID-19. Sequencing used immunoSEQ multiplex PCR; TCRdb keeps in-frame clones, though not all of them. The repertoire has 45,000 to 55,000 clones, under 90% of them found once; the top ten carry about 2.4%. In germline, CDR1 is MGHRA, CDR2 YSYEKL. V lost 0 bases to trimming and J lost 1 base; unmatched junction nucleotides: 3. This CDR3 region has 17 residues. The V gene is TRBV4-1, the J gene TRBJ1-3; TRBD1 aligns across 10 bases. The TCR originated in a man in his forties or fifties with acute or convalescent COVID-19. The sequencing input was peripheral blood. CDR3 residues: CASSQERTGGSGNTIYF. Written as DNA, the CDR3 is TGCGCCAGCAGCCAAGAACGGACAGGGGGTTCTGGAAACACCATATATTTT.